Listed below are T cell receptor beta chains from one sample, sequenced in a study of CD8+ T cells in alopecia areata. This table comes from immunoSEQ multiplex PCR, and its TCRdb copy is limited to in-frame clones, with some not included. The sample shows about 210,000 clones, roughly 64% of them seen only once. The specimen was CD4+ T cells sorted from blood, collected at week 4, from a patient treated with tofacitinib. The receptors here all came from a human donor with alopecia areata. Both conserved end residues are part of each CDR3. A D gene is named only where the DNA matches it firmly. A clone size is listed for some rows: how often the clone was seen (once, few, many), or a class if it is expanded.

J	size	D	V	CDR3	DNA
TRBJ2-6	.	.	TRBV30	CAWSAAANVLTF	TGTGCCTGGAGTGCGGCGGCCAACGTCCTGACTTTC
TRBJ1-1	few	.	TRBV5-1	CASSPRGLGTEAFF	TGCGCCAGCAGCCCCAGGGGTCTCGGCACTGAAGCTTTCTTT
TRBJ1-2	few	TRBD1	TRBV30	CAWSSPGTGAVGYTF	TGTGCCTGGAGTTCACCAGGGACAGGAGCTGTGGGCTACACCTTC
TRBJ2-1	.	.	TRBV5-1	CASSLEASRNEQFF	TGCGCCAGCAGCTTGGAGGCTAGTCGAAATGAGCAGTTCTTC
TRBJ2-1	.	.	TRBV7-2	CASSQTGRYNEQFF	TGTGCCAGCAGCCAGACAGGTAGATACAATGAGCAGTTCTTC
TRBJ1-6	.	TRBD1	TRBV18	CASSRDSGGNSPLHF	TGTGCCAGCTCAAGGGACAGTGGGGGGAATTCACCCCTCCACTTT
TRBJ2-5	.	.	TRBV30	CAWRGDQETQYF	TGTGCCTGGAGGGGGGACCAAGAGACCCAGTACTTC
TRBJ1-2	once	.	TRBV6-5	CASSSGPYGYTF	TGTGCCAGCAGCTCGGGACCCTATGGCTACACCTTC
TRBJ2-3	.	.	TRBV30	CAWTPGASDTQYF	TGTGCCTGGACCCCGGGGGCCTCAGATACGCAGTATTTT
TRBJ1-2	.	.	TRBV30	CAWDAFNGGYTF	TGTGCCTGGGACGCGTTCAACGGGGGCTACACCTTC
TRBJ2-2	.	.	TRBV5-1	CASSPSGVSSGELFF	TGCGCCAGCAGCCCCAGTGGGGTGTCGTCCGGGGAGCTGTTTTTT
TRBJ2-2	.	TRBD2	TRBV27	CASSLGGHGGELFF	TGTGCCAGCAGTCTGGGAGGGCACGGCGGGGAGCTGTTTTTT
TRBJ1-2	once	.	TRBV6-5	CASSYGTPSRGYTF	TGTGCCAGCAGTTACGGGACTCCCTCCAGGGGCTACACCTTC
TRBJ2-5	.	TRBD1	TRBV30	CAWGQDARGTQYF	TGTGCCTGGGGACAGGACGCCCGCGGGACCCAGTACTTC
TRBJ2-6	.	.	TRBV14	CASSQGWGSGANVLTF	TGTGCCAGCAGCCAAGGATGGGGTTCTGGGGCCAACGTCCTGACTTTC
TRBJ2-5	.	TRBD2	TRBV9	CASSGGHGGEATQYF	TGTGCCAGCAGCGGAGGGCACGGGGGGGAAGCGACCCAGTACTTC
TRBJ2-3	.	.	TRBV10-3	CAISEDFEAIGGLSDTQYF	TGTGCCATCAGTGAGGACTTCGAAGCCATAGGGGGGCTGTCAGATACGCAGTATTTT
TRBJ2-1	.	.	TRBV11-2	CASSLVGIRGEPYNEQFF	TGTGCCAGCAGCTTAGTCGGGATTAGGGGGGAACCCTACAATGAGCAGTTCTTC
TRBJ2-2	.	.	TRBV7-9	CASSLAVTGELFF	TGTGCCAGCAGCTTAGCAGTAACCGGGGAGCTGTTTTTT
TRBJ2-7	.	TRBD2	TRBV13	CASSSRLAGYEQYF	TGTGCCAGCAGCTCCCGACTAGCGGGCTACGAGCAGTACTTC
TRBJ2-7	.	.	TRBV4-3	CASSQDPAGEYEQYF	TGCGCCAGCAGCCAAGATCCTGCGGGCGAGTACGAGCAGTACTTC
TRBJ2-4	few	.	TRBV7-2	CASSPTPTKNIQYF	TGTGCCAGCAGCCCCACACCTACCAAAAACATTCAGTACTTC
TRBJ1-1	few	.	TRBV20-1	CSARENTEAFF	TGCAGTGCTAGGGAGAACACTGAAGCTTTCTTT
TRBJ1-2	once	.	TRBV30	CAWSTHGTDYGYTF	TGTGCCTGGAGTACCCACGGGACCGACTATGGCTACACCTTC